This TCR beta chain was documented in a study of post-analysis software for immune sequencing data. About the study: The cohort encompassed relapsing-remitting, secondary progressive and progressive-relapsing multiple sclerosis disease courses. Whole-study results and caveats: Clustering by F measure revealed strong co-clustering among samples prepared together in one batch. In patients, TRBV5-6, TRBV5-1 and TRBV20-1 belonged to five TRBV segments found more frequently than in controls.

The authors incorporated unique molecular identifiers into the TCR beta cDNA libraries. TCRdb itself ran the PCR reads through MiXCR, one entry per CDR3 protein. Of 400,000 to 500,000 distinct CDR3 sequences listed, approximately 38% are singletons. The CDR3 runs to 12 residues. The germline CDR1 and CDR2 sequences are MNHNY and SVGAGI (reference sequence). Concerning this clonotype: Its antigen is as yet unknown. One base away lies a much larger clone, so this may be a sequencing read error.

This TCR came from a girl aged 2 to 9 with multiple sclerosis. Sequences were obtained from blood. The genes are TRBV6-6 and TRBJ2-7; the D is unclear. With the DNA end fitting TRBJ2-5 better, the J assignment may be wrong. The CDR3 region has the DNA TGTGCCAGCAGTTGCGCCAGAGAGACCCAGTACTTC. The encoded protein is CASSCARETQYF.